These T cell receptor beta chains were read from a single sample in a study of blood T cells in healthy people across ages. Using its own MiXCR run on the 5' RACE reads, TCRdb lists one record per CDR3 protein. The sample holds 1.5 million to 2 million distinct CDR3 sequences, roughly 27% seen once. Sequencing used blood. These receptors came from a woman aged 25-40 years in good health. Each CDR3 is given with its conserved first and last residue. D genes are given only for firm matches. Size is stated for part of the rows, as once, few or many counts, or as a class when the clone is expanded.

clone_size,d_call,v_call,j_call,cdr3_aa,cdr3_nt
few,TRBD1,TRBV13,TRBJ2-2,CASSPRTGLSTGELFF,TGTGCCAGCAGCCCCCGGACAGGATTGAGCACCGGGGAGCTGTTTTTT
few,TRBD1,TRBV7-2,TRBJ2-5,CASRLGTGKETQYF,TGTGCCAGCAGGTTAGGGACAGGCAAAGAGACCCAGTACTTC
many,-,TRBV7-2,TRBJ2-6,CASSLGSGLSGANVLTF,TGTGCCAGCAGCTTAGGGTCCGGCCTTTCTGGGGCCAACGTCCTGACTTTC
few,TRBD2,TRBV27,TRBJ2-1,CASSFGSGAYNEQFF,TGTGCCAGCAGTTTTGGTAGCGGGGCCTACAATGAGCAGTTCTTC
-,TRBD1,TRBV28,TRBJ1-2,CASSTPQGAGLNYGYTF,TGTGCCAGCAGCACGCCCCAGGGGGCTGGCCTAAACTATGGCTACACCTTC
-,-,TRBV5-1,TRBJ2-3,CASGLAPIGSTDTQYF,TGCGCCAGCGGCTTGGCACCAATCGGATCCACAGATACGCAGTATTTT
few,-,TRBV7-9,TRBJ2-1,CASSSIGPRHNEQFF,TGTGCCAGCAGCTCAATCGGACCAAGGCACAATGAGCAGTTCTTC
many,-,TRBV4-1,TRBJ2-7,CASSQVSQGPYEQYF,TGCGCCAGCAGCCAAGTGAGTCAGGGGCCCTACGAGCAGTACTTC
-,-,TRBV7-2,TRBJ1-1,CASSSNGFYTEAFF,TGTGCCAGCAGCTCGAACGGTTTTTACACTGAAGCTTTCTTT
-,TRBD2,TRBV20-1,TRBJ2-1,CSARDLGLAGSYNEQFF,TGCAGTGCTAGGGATTTGGGACTAGCGGGGTCCTACAATGAGCAGTTCTTC
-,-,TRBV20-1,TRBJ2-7,CSVKSPSGVGYEQYF,TGCAGTGTTAAAAGCCCTTCGGGGGTAGGATACGAGCAGTACTTC
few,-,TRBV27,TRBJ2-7,CASSFGHPKTLLYEQYF,TGTGCCAGCAGTTTCGGGCACCCCAAAACCCTCCTCTACGAGCAGTACTTC
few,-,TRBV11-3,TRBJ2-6,CASKLGVPGLSTCGANVLTF,TGTGCCAGCAAGTTGGGCGTCCCGGGACTGTCGACATGTGGGGCCAACGTCCTGACTTTC
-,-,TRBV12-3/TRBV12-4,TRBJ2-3,CASSLRGGDTDTQYF,TGTGCCAGCAGTTTAAGGGGGGGGGACACAGATACGCAGTATTTT
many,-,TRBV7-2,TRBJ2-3,CASSLRAGSTDTQYF,TGCGCCAGCAGCTTGAGGGCGGGTAGCACAGATACGCAGTATTTT
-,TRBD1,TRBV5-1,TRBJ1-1,CASRSLTGGGTEAFF,TGCGCCAGCCGATCCTTAACAGGGGGCGGCACTGAAGCTTTCTTT
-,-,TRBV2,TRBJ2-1,CASTPSVGNEQFF,TGTGCCAGCACCCCCTCGGTAGGCAATGAGCAGTTCTTC
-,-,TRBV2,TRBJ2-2,CASIPEITGELFF,TGTGCCAGCATCCCAGAGATCACCGGGGAGCTGTTTTTT
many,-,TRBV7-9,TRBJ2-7,CASSLFPPGDEQYF,TGTGCCAGCAGCTTATTCCCCCCAGGGGACGAGCAGTACTTC
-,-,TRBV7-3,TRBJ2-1,CASSLSGGEEQFF,TGTGCCAGCAGCTTAAGTGGCGGGGAGGAGCAGTTCTTC
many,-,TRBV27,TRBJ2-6,CASKINRDLDGANVLTF,TGTGCCAGCAAAATAAACAGGGATTTGGATGGGGCCAACGTCCTGACTTTC
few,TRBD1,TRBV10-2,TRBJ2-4,CASSEPGGIQYF,TGCGCCAGCAGTGAGCCAGGGGGCATTCAGTACTTC
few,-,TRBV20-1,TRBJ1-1,CSARTPNTEAFF,TGCAGTGCTAGAACGCCGAACACTGAAGCTTTCTTT
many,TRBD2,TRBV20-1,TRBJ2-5,CSARGSSGGEETQYF,TGCAGTGCTAGAGGGTCAAGCGGGGGGGAAGAGACCCAGTACTTC
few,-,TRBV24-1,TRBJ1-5,CATQLDSNQPQHF,TGTGCCACCCAGCTCGACAGCAATCAGCCCCAGCATTTT
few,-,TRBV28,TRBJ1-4,CASSFRTGGNEKLFF,TGTGCCAGCAGCTTTCGGACGGGGGGTAATGAAAAACTGTTTTTT
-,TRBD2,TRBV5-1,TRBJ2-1,CASNKGSGGVEQFF,TGCGCCAGCAATAAAGGTAGCGGGGGTGTTGAGCAGTTCTTC
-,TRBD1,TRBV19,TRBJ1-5,CASNSDRGMDQPQHF,TGTGCCAGTAATTCGGACAGGGGAATGGATCAGCCCCAGCATTTT
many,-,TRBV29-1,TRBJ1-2,CSSMDGSGRYTF,TGCAGCTCAATGGACGGTTCCGGTCGCTACACCTTC
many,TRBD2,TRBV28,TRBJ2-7,CASRMGGSSYEQYF,TGTGCCAGCAGGATGGGGGGGAGCTCCTACGAGCAGTACTTC
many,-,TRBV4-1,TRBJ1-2,CASSPEPGANYGYTF,TGCGCCAGCAGCCCCGAACCAGGGGCTAACTATGGCTACACCTTC
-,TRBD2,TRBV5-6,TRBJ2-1,CASSSSGSPTYNEQFF,TGTGCCAGCAGCTCTAGCGGGAGCCCCACTTACAATGAGCAGTTCTTC
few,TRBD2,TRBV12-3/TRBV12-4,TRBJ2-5,CASSPRTSEETQYF,TGTGCCAGCAGTCCAAGGACTAGCGAAGAGACCCAGTACTTC
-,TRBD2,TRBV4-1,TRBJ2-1,CASSRVSGGAGNEQFF,TGCGCCAGCAGCCGAGTCTCGGGGGGGGCGGGAAATGAGCAGTTCTTC
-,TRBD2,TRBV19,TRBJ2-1,CASSIGLAGGPNEQFF,TGTGCCAGTAGTATTGGTCTAGCGGGAGGGCCAAATGAGCAGTTCTTC
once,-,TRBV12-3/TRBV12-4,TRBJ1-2,CASSNPEQYGYTF,TGTGCCAGCAGTAACCCGGAACAGTATGGCTACACCTTC
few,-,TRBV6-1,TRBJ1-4,CASRNGGRPRGNEKLFF,TGTGCCAGCCGAAACGGGGGACGTCCTAGGGGTAATGAAAAACTGTTTTTT
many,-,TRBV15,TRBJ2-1,CATSTERSYNEQFF,TGTGCCACCAGCACCGAGAGGTCATACAATGAGCAGTTCTTC
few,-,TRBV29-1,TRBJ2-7,CSAATSYEQYF,TGCAGCGCCGCGACTAGTTACGAGCAGTACTTC
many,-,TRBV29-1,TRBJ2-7,CSARTVNYEQYF,TGCAGCGCCAGGACAGTAAACTACGAGCAGTACTTC
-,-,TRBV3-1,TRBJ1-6,CASSQDYQPLHF,TGTGCCAGCAGCCAGGACTATCAACCCCTCCACTTT
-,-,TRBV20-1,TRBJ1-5,CSAARGALGQPQHF,TGCAGTGCTGCTCGAGGGGCATTAGGGCAGCCCCAGCATTTT
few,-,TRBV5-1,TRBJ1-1,CASRDPGGAFF,TGCGCCAGCAGGGACCCGGGAGGGGCTTTCTTT
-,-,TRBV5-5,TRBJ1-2,CASTAQSRVDYGYTF,TGTGCCAGCACAGCACAGAGCAGGGTCGACTATGGCTACACCTTC
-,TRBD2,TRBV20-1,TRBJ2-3,CSARGVFSGGAMGTQYF,TGCAGTGCCCGTGGTGTTTTTAGCGGGGGGGCAATGGGTACGCAGTATTTT
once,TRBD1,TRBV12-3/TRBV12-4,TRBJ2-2,CAIPRGTGDTGELFF,TGTGCCATCCCGAGGGGGACAGGGGACACCGGGGAGCTGTTTTTT
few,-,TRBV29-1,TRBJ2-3,CSVGALLSEDTQYF,TGCAGCGTCGGAGCGCTCCTGTCCGAAGATACGCAGTATTTT
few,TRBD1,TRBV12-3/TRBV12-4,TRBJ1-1,CASSSGGGPEAFF,TGTGCCAGCAGTTCAGGGGGTGGTCCTGAAGCTTTCTTT
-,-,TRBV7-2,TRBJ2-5,CASRREPGPFSDEQYF,TGTGCCAGCCGAAGGGAGCCGGGCCCATTCTCCGATGAGCAGTACTTC
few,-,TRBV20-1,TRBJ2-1,CSARERLYNEQFF,TGCAGTGCTAGAGAACGCCTCTACAATGAGCAGTTCTTC
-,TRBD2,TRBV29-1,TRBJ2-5,CSIESGGSGETQYF,TGCAGCATTGAATCTGGCGGGAGCGGAGAGACCCAGTACTTC
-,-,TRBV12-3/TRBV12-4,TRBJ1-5,CASRYGTQEYQPQHF,TGTGCCAGCAGGTATGGGACCCAGGAGTATCAGCCCCAGCATTTT
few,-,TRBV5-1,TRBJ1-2,CASSLGGSTDYGYTF,TGCGCCAGCAGCTTGGGGGGCAGCACGGACTATGGCTACACCTTC